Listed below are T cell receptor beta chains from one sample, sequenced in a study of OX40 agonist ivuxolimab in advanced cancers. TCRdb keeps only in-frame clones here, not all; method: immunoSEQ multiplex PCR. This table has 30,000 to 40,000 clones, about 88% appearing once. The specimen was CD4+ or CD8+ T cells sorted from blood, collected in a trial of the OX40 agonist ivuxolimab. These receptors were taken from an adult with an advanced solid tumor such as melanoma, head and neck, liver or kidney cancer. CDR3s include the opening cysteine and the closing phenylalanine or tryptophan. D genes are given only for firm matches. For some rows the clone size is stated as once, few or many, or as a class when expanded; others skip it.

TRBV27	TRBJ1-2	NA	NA	CASRGEAAGYTF	TGTGCCAGCAGGGGAGAGGCGGCTGGCTACACCTTC
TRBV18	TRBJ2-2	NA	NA	CASSPRGSNTGELFF	TGTGCCAGCTCACCCCGGGGGTCGAACACCGGGGAGCTGTTTTTT
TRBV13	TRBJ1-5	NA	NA	CASSFWGGNQPQHF	TGTGCCAGCAGCTTTTGGGGTGGCAATCAGCCCCAGCATTTT
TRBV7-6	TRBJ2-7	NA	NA	CASSLGAPGSYEQYF	TGTGCCAGCAGCTTAGGGGCCCCGGGCTCCTACGAGCAGTACTTC
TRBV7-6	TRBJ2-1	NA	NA	CASSPPGDPAGNEQFF	TGTGCCAGCAGCCCTCCGGGGGACCCAGCCGGCAATGAGCAGTTCTTC
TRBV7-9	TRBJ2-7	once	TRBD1	CASSQDRDGEQYF	TGTGCCAGCAGCCAGGACAGGGATGGGGAGCAGTACTTC
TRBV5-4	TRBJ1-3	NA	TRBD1	CASSLARDRGERNTIYF	TGTGCCAGCAGCTTGGCGAGGGACAGGGGAGAGCGAAACACCATATATTTT
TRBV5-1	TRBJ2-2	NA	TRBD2	CASSFVAGGTTGELFF	TGCGCCAGCAGCTTCGTAGCGGGGGGTACAACCGGGGAGCTGTTTTTT
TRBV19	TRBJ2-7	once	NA	CASGGQDDEQYF	TGTGCCTCTGGGGGGCAGGACGACGAGCAGTACTTC
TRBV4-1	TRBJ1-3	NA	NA	CASSQFWAVSGNTIYF	TGCGCCAGCAGCCAGTTCTGGGCAGTCTCTGGAAACACCATATATTTT
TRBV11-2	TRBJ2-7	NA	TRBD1	CASSTAAPGTGAIYEQYF	TGTGCCAGCAGCACCGCCGCCCCCGGGACAGGTGCGATCTACGAGCAGTACTTC
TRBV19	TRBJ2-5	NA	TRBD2	CASGGAGGHQETQYF	TGTGCCAGCGGGGGTGCGGGGGGTCATCAAGAGACCCAGTACTTC
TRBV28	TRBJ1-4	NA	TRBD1	CASRYGQGANEKLFF	TGTGCCAGCAGATACGGACAGGGGGCTAATGAAAAACTGTTTTTT
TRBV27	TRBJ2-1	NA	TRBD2	CASSSLAGFSYNEQFF	TGTGCCAGCAGTTCCTTAGCGGGGTTCTCCTACAATGAGCAGTTCTTC
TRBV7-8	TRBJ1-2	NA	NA	CASSFGFDGYTF	TGTGCCAGCAGCTTTGGGTTTGATGGCTACACCTTC
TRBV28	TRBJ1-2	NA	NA	CASRFGIGTYGYTF	TGTGCCAGCAGGTTTGGTATCGGGACCTATGGCTACACCTTC
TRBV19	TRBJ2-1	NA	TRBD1	CASSPGTGSSYNEQFF	TGTGCCAGTAGCCCGGGGACAGGAAGCTCCTACAATGAGCAGTTCTTC
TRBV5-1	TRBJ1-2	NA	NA	CASSMPWDISNYGYTF	TGCGCCAGCAGCATGCCATGGGACATAAGTAACTATGGCTACACCTTC
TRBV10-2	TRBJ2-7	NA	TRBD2	CASTPIGGGYEQYF	TGCGCCAGCACCCCCATAGGCGGGGGCTACGAGCAGTACTTC
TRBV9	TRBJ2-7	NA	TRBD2	CASSVSGGLDEQYF	TGTGCCAGCAGCGTATCGGGGGGGCTGGACGAGCAGTACTTC
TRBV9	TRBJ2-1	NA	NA	CASSATLTGGYYNEQFF	TGTGCCAGCAGCGCAACGTTAACTGGCGGTTACTACAATGAGCAGTTCTTC
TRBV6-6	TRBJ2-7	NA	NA	CASSLTAGTKAYEQYF	TGTGCCAGCAGTTTAACGGCAGGGACAAAGGCCTACGAGCAGTACTTC
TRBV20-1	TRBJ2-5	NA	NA	CSARSGETQYF	TGCAGTGCTCGGTCCGGAGAGACCCAGTACTTC
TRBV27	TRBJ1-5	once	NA	CASSFSPALTGLGNQPQHF	TGTGCCAGCAGTTTCTCCCCCGCCCTCACAGGGCTTGGCAATCAGCCCCAGCATTTT
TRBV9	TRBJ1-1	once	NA	CASSVVFNTEAFF	TGTGCCAGCAGCGTAGTATTCAACACTGAAGCTTTCTTT
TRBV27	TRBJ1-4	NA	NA	CASSPDSRVANEKLFF	TGTGCCAGCAGTCCGGACAGTAGGGTAGCTAATGAAAAACTGTTTTTT
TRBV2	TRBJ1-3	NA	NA	CASEEGLSSGNTIYF	TGTGCCAGCGAAGAAGGGTTGTCCTCTGGAAACACCATATATTTT